A single T cell receptor beta chain is shown here with its context. Original methodology: Reference gene primer amplification gave nucleated cell count estimates. The method was immunoSEQ multiplex PCR; TCRdb's version includes in-frame clones alone and lacks a portion of them. The V and J calls and clone size come from that table; D and trimming were worked out from the DNA. Here the sample spans 210,000 or so clones, 83% being singletons. This specimen comes from a study of blood T cell repertoires in COVID-19. Study background: The origin of the acute and convalescent COVID-19 samples was the United States, Italy and Spain. PBMCs, B-cell-depleted T cells, or T cells were the source of the cDNA or gDNA that made up the material.

This CDR3 has 14 residues. From germline, CDR1 is LNHDA and CDR2 SQIVND (reference sequence). The germline V and J ends were trimmed by 3 bases and 14 bases, with 20 bases remaining between them. The TCR comes from a middle-aged man with active or convalescent COVID-19. The sequenced sample was peripheral blood. The chain links TRBV19 to TRBJ2-1, with D tentatively TRBD2 (5 bases). This chain's CDR3 is CASSINGNGIVEFF. The CDR3 region has the DNA TGTGCCAGTAGTATTAACGGGAATGGGATAGTGGAGTTCTTC.